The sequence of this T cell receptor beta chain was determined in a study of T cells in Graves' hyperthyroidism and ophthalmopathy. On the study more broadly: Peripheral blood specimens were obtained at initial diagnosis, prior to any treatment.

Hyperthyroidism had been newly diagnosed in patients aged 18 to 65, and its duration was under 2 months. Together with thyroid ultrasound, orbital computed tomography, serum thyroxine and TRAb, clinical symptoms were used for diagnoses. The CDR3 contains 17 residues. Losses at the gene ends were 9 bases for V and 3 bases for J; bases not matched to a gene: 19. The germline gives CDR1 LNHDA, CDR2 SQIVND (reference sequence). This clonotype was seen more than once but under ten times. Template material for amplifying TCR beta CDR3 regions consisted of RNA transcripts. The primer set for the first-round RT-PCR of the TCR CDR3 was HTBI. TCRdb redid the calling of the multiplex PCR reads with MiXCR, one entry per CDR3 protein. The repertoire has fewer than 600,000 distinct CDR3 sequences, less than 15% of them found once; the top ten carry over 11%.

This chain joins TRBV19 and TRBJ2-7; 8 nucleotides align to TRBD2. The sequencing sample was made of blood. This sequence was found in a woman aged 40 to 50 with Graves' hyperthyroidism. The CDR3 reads CARTFPTGTRTYYEQYF. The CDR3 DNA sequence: TGTGCCAGGACTTTTCCCACCGGGACTAGAACATACTACGAGCAGTACTTC.